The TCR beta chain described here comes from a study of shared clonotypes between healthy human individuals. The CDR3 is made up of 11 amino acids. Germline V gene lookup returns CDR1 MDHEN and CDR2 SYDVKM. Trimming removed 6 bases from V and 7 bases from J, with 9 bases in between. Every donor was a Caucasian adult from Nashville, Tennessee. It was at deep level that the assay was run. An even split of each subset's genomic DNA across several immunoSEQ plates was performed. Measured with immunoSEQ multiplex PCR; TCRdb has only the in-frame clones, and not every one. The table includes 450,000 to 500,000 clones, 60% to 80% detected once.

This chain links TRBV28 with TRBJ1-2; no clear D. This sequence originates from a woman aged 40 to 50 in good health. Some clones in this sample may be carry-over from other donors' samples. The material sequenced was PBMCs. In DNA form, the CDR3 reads TGTGCCAGCAGGTCGGAGGGTGGCTACACCTTC. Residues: CASRSEGGYTF.